Sequencing of this TCR beta chain was carried out in a study of T cell changes during pregnancy in multiple sclerosis. With V trimmed by 7 bases and J by 3 bases, 13 bases remained unmatched. The germline V gene has CDR1 SQVTM and CDR2 ANQGSEA. The CDR3 runs 16 residues. Repertoires were generated with immunoSEQ multiplex PCR, while TCRdb's copy carries only in-frame clones and drops some. Among 30,000 to 35,000 clones, approximately 90% were seen once, and the ten largest hold roughly 4%. The receptor comes from a female donor with multiple sclerosis, enrolled in a pregnancy study. The source was CD8+ T cells from peripheral blood mononuclear cells, collected in the third trimester of pregnancy. This chain links TRBV29-1 with TRBJ2-3; 10 nucleotides agree with TRBD1. CDR3 loop: CSAKTARDRGTDTQYF. For the CDR3, the DNA is TGCAGCGCAAAGACGGCCCGGGACAGGGGAACAGATACGCAGTATTTT.